These T cell receptor beta chains were read from a single sample in a study of monozygotic twins with inflammatory bowel disease. TCRdb reprocessed the 5' RACE reads and keeps a single row for each CDR3 protein, giving no DNA. This table lists around 450,000 distinct CDR3 sequences. Material: blood. The receptors shown here come from a human donor with ulcerative colitis or Crohn's disease, or a healthy co-twin of an affected twin (not recorded which). CDR3s include the opening cysteine and the closing phenylalanine or tryptophan.

j_gene | v_gene | CDR3aa
TRBJ2-7 | TRBV11-2 | CASSHVVGYEQYF
TRBJ2-3 | TRBV12-3/TRBV12-4 | CASSSLGAGGPDTQYF
TRBJ2-1 | TRBV4-3 | CASSQGTSGSSGWFF
TRBJ2-3 | TRBV28 | CASSWTSGLSTDTQYF
TRBJ2-2 | TRBV3-1 | CASRGKSTGELFF
TRBJ2-2 | TRBV7-2 | CASSLAVDTGELFF
TRBJ1-1 | TRBV10-3 | CAISELTAADTEAFF
TRBJ1-1 | TRBV20-1 | CSSSKNTEAFF
TRBJ1-3 | TRBV6-5 | CASSYGTQANTIYF
TRBJ2-3 | TRBV6-5 | CASSYSMMTDTQYF
TRBJ2-1 | TRBV7-3 | CASSLGAGVSYNEQFF
TRBJ2-5 | TRBV5-4 | CASSLVGGAQETQYF
TRBJ1-1 | TRBV5-1 | CASSLDGGLTEAFF
TRBJ2-7 | TRBV7-2 | CASRVGGLYEQYF
TRBJ2-7 | TRBV27 | CASRPLGAPPYEQYF
TRBJ2-7 | TRBV28 | CASSSVGGGVTYEQYF
TRBJ2-1 | TRBV5-1 | CASSLILAGSDEQFF
TRBJ1-4 | TRBV20-1 | CSAFRGKNEKLFF
TRBJ2-3 | TRBV20-1 | CSAGLADSTDTQYF
TRBJ1-3 | TRBV15 | CATSTHRGVAGNTIYF
TRBJ1-3 | TRBV7-9 | CASSSPSGAGSGNTIYF
TRBJ2-1 | TRBV27 | CASKQESDYNEQFF
TRBJ2-3 | TRBV27 | CASMFRGSTDTQYF
TRBJ1-1 | TRBV6-1 | CASRFDRSMGNTEAFF
TRBJ2-1 | TRBV12-3/TRBV12-4 | CASSLATSSYNEQFF
TRBJ2-7 | TRBV7-6 | CASGTGTFPYEQYF
TRBJ1-1 | TRBV6-2/TRBV6-3 | CASSFITEAFF
TRBJ2-1 | TRBV18 | CASSPTSGTPNEQFF
TRBJ2-1 | TRBV6-5 | CASSYSSGTPYNEQFF